This T cell receptor (beta chain) was identified during a study of CD8+CD57+ T cells in acquired aplastic anemia. Study-wide context: Sorting CD4+ and CD8+ cells gave DNA averaging approximately 3 ug. Study-level points and caveats: Some 29 shared CD8+ CDR3s appeared highly expressed within patients' immunodominant clones. CD8+ Simpson's diversity showed no significant patient-control difference.

Only a few counts were recorded for this clonotype. As yet, its antigen is unknown. The template used for profiling TCR beta VDJ and CDR3 was genomic DNA. TCRdb independently ran MiXCR on the reads; one entry per CDR3 protein. The profile shows around 430,000 distinct CDR3 sequences, over 25% of them singletons. Germline CDR1 reads LNHDA; CDR2 reads SQIVND (reference sequence). This CDR3 has 14 residues. V lost 6 bases and J lost 4, with 12 bases in between. Only patients with CD8+CD57+ cell expansion on flow cytometry were chosen for sequencing. As a group, the patients uniformly had severe acquired aplastic anemia.

The V call is TRBV19, the J call TRBJ2-2; no clear D gene. This TCR derives from a human donor with aplastic anemia. The sequenced sample consisted of sorted CD4+, CD8+, or CD8+CD57+ T cells (not recorded which) from PBMCs. CDR3 residues: CASRKETVTGELFF. As DNA, the CDR3 is TGTGCCAGTAGGAAAGAGACGGTCACCGGGGAGCTGTTTTTT.